This T cell receptor (beta chain) was documented in a study of shared clonotypes between healthy human individuals. Positively selected for CCR7, the CD45RO-negative cells used as naive CD8 cells excluded terminally differentiated effector memory CD45RA+ cells. Method: immunoSEQ multiplex PCR; TCRdb's copy keeps in-frame clones and lacks some. The sample shows hundreds of thousands of clones, 85% to 95% of them seen only once. CDR1 and CDR2 from the germline V gene are MDHEN and SYDVKM. V lost 3 bases, J lost 2 bases, and 11 bases lay in between. This CDR3 has 14 amino acids. Study-level points and caveats: Across subsets, estimated richness was generally greater for naive than for memory populations.

For this clone: Antigen specificity is unknown. Other DNA sequences in the sample encode the same CDR3.

The chain uses TRBV28 and TRBJ2-7; TRBD2 might be the D (6 bases). Sequencing was carried out using naive CD8+ T cells sorted from blood. This sequence was found in a woman aged 25 to 39 in good health. In nucleotides, the CDR3 is TGTGCCAGCAGTTTGGTGGGGGGAACCTACGAGCAGTACTTC. It encodes CASSLVGGTYEQYF.